This entry concerns a single TCR beta chain. These data come from a study of long-term antiretroviral therapy in people with HIV. Sequencing used immunoSEQ v3.0 at survey level. This table comes from immunoSEQ multiplex PCR, and its TCRdb copy is limited to in-frame clones, with some not included. Of about 39,000 clones in the sample, 86% were seen once. The CDR3 totals 17 residues. The V and J ends lost 0 bases and 2 bases respectively, with 16 bases between them. Germline values: CDR1 KGHSH, CDR2 LQKENI. The chain combines TRBV18 with TRBJ2-5, with a weak D call TRBD2 (6 bases). The sequencing used unsorted PBMCs, collected just before starting antiretroviral therapy. This TCR was sampled from a young woman with HIV. The CDR3 spells CASSPPSTSPPQETQYF. DNA for the CDR3: TGTGCCAGCTCACCACCGTCCACTAGCCCCCCACAAGAGACCCAGTACTTC. The complete variable domain, with remaining parts taken from reference TRBV18 and TRBJ2-5, reads NAGVMQNPRHLVRRRGQEARLRCSPMKGHSHVYWYRQLPEEGLKFMVYLQKENIIDESGMPKERFSAEFPKEGPSILRIQQVVRGDSAAYFCASSPPSTSPPQETQYFGPGTRLLVL.